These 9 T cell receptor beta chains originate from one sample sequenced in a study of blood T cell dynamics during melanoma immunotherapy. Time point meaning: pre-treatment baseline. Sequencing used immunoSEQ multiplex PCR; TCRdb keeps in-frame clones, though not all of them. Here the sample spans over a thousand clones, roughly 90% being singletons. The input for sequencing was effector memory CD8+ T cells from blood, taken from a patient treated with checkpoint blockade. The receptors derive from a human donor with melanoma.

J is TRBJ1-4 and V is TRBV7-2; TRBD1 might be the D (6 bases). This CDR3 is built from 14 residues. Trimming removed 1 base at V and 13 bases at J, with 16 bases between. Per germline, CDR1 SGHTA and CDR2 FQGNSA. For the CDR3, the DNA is TGTGCCAGCAGCTTAGAAGAAGGGTGGGGGCCACTGTTTTTT. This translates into CASSLEEGWGPLFF.

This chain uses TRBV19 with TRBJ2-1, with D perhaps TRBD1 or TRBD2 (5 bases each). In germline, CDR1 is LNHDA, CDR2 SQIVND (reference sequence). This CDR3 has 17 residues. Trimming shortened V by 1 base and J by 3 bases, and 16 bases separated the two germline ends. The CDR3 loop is CASSIAGTDWNYNEQFF. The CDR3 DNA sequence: TGTGCCAGTAGTATAGCGGGGACGGACTGGAACTACAATGAGCAGTTCTTC.

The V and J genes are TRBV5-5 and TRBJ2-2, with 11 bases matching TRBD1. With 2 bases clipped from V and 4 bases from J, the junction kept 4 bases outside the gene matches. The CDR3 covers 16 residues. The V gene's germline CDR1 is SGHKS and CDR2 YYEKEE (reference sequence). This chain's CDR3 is CASSLYGTGGTGELFF. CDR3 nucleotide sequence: TGTGCCAGCAGCTTATATGGGACAGGGGGCACCGGGGAGCTGTTTTTT.

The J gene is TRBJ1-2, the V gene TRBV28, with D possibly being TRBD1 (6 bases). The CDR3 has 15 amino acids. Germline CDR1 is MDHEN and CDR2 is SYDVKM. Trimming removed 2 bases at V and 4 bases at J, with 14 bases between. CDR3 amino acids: CASSLSLTGSYGYTF. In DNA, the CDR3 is TGTGCCAGCAGTTTAAGCCTGACAGGCTCCTATGGCTACACCTTC.

CDR3 coding DNA: TGCAGCGTCGCCGGGACAGGGGCCCTTGAGCAGTTCTTC. This encodes CSVAGTGALEQFF. This rearrangement joins TRBV29-1 to TRBJ2-1, with TRBD1 identical over 10 bases. With V trimmed by 6 bases and J by 9 bases, 8 bases remained unmatched. The CDR3 length is 13 residues. CDR1 is SQVTM, CDR2 ANQGSEA, per germline.

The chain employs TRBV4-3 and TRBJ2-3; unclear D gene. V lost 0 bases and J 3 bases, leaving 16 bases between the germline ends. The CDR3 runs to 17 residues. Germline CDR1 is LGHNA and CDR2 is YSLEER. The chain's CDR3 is CASSQDVNNGITDTQYF. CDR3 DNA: TGCGCCAGCAGCCAAGACGTTAATAACGGAATTACAGATACGCAGTATTTT.

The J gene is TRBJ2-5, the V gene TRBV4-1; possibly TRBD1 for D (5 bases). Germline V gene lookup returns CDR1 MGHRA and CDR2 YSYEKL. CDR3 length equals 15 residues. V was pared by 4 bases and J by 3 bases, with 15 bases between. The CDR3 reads CASSLRVAREETQYF. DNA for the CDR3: TGCGCCAGCAGCCTAAGGGTCGCCAGGGAAGAGACCCAGTACTTC.

CDR3 in amino acids: CASSLEEVWQGLVTDGGELFF. CDR3 nucleotide sequence: TGCGCCAGCAGCTTGGAGGAAGTGTGGCAGGGGTTGGTAACGGACGGCGGGGAGCTGTTTTTT. The rearrangement links TRBV5-1 to TRBJ2-2; weak D call: TRBD1 (6 bases). V lost 0 bases, J lost 7 bases, and 31 bases lay in between. CDR1 and CDR2 (germline): SGHRS, YFSETQ. The CDR3 loop spans 21 amino acids.

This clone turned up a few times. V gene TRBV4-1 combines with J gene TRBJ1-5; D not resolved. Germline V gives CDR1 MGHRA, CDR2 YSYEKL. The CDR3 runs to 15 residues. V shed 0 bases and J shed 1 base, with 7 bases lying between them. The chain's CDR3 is CASSQDTESNQPQHF. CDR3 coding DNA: TGCGCCAGCAGCCAAGATACCGAGAGCAATCAGCCCCAGCATTTT.